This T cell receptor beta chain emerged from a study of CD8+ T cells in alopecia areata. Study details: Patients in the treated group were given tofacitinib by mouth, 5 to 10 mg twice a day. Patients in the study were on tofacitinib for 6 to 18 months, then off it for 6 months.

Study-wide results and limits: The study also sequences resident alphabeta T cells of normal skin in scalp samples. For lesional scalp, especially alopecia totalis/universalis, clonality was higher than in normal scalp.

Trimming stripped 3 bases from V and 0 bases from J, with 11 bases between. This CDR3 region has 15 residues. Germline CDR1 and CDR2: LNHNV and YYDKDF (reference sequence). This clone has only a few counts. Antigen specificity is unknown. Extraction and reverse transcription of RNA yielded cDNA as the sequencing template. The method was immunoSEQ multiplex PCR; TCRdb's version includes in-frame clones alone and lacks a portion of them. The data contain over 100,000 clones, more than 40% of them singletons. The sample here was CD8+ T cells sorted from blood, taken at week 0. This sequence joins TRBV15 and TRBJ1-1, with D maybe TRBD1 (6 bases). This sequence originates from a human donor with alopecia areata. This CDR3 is CATSSYRVMNTEAFF. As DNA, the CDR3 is TGTGCCACCAGCAGCTACAGGGTGATGAACACTGAAGCTTTCTTT.